This T cell receptor beta chain was retrieved from a study of T cells in Graves' hyperthyroidism and ophthalmopathy (dated by TCRdb to between 2019 and 2020). Background on the whole study: Peripheral blood was sampled at the time of initial diagnosis, prior to any treatment. To identify TCR V-J signatures that set the groups apart, the researchers used a discovery cohort of more than 95 patients, made up of 40 to 45 with Graves' ophthalmopathy and about 60 with stable Graves' hyperthyroidism. Prospective prediction of ophthalmopathy was tested in an independent validation cohort of 18 to 20 hyperthyroidism patients and 15 to 17 patients who later progressed to ophthalmopathy. For training and testing, the 95 to 100 patients in the discovery cohort were randomly divided in a 7:3 ratio. Thyroid tissue and blood T-cell repertoires from six Graves' hyperthyroidism patients were also compared in the study. Once sampling was done, hyperthyroidism patients were given methimazole at a starting dose of 30 mg daily, whereas ophthalmopathy patients were given high-dose intravenous methylprednisolone. TCR Vbeta CDR3 sequencing of 135 peripheral blood samples (about 45 ophthalmopathy, around 80 hyperthyroidism and approximately 17 progressor patients) is reported in the paper.

Graves' hyperthyroidism was defined as stable when no progression to ophthalmopathy occurred over 18 months of follow-up. The hyperthyroidism patients were between 18 and 65 years old and newly diagnosed, with a disease duration of less than 2 months. The study excluded patients with uncontrolled infections, other autoimmune diseases, pregnancy or lactation. Diagnoses were established on the basis of clinical symptoms, serum thyroxine and TRAb, thyroid ultrasound, and orbital computed tomography. PBMCs were isolated from 7.5 to 10 ml of fresh peripheral blood by Ficoll-Paque density gradient centrifugation. Trizol reagent was used to extract total RNA, and RNA quality was then checked on an Agilent 2100 Bioanalyzer. TCR beta CDR3 regions were amplified from RNA transcripts. A first-round RT-PCR of the TCR CDR3 used the HTBI primer set with the Qiagen OneStep RT-PCR kit. The libraries were constructed in a second round of multiplex PCR and then size-selected and purified. Paired-end sequencing of the libraries was performed with 100 bp reads on an Illumina HiSeq2000. In the source study's methods: SOAPnuke was used to process the raw data, removing reads that contained adapters or uncalled bases, had a mean Phred below 15, or lacked an exact match to the constant primer or identifier. COPE v1.2.5 was used to merge high-quality paired reads, and clonotypes were defined as unique nucleotide sequences. Clonotypes were aligned to IMGT TRBV, TRBD and TRBJ reference segments using MiTCR v1.1. Only V-J combinations with frequency above 0.0001, covering roughly 99% of repertoires, were analysed. A TCS score was defined as the ratio between F50 (clonal expansion) and ExV (chaos), using BLOSUM62-based TCRdist between CDR3 peptides within each V-J. Welch's t-statistics and random forest reduced roughly 540 V-J features to roughly 13, which were used in a naive Bayes classifier (R e1071). TCRdb ran its own pipeline on the public reads, namely fastp trimming at Q25 and MiXCR clone calling, and kept in-frame beta chains. CDR3 protein duplicates are merged, each entry listing the most common genes and DNA. Here the V and J calls rest on TCRdb's processing, not on the authors' analysis. This sample lists roughly 420,000 distinct CDR3 sequences; approximately 15% were detected once. More than 4.5% of the sample belongs to the ten largest clones.

Broader findings and caveats from the paper: A 13 V-J signature model separated ophthalmopathy from stable hyperthyroidism, with approximately 86% sensitivity and roughly 84% specificity in cross-validation and 80%/75% in testing. In validation, progression to ophthalmopathy was predicted by the model with approximately 67% sensitivity and roughly 76% specificity, a median of around 5.9 months before onset. Most expanded thyroid clonotypes (frequency above 0.001) were also detected in blood, a finding suggesting that blood repertoires may reflect thyroid immune responses. No statistical method was used to fix the sample size in advance, and group allocation was not hidden from the investigators.

For this chain, trimming is 10 bases at the V end and 0 bases at the J end, and the number of junction bases without a gene match is 3. The CDR3, from cysteine to phenylalanine, totals 13 residues. CDR3 DNA is the only sequence kept; it has 39 bases, read in frame from the first base. Reading the germline V gene gives CDR1 MNHNS and CDR2 SASEGT. Note on this clonotype: Its antigen remains undetermined. Nothing much larger sits one base from this clone, and base qualities are not available.

The chain is assembled from TRBV6-1 and TRBJ1-3; 7 junctional bases match TRBD1. Sequencing was done on a sample of blood. The sequence derives from a woman between 18 and 29 years old with Graves' hyperthyroidism. CDR3 reads: CATGTVSGNTIYF. The DNA is TGTGCCACCGGGACAGTCTCTGGAAACACCATATATTTT.